What follows is one T cell receptor (beta chain) and its context. The antigen this receptor binds is unknown. Base-call qualities are not available, and no considerably larger clone is one nucleotide away. TCRbeta CDR3 regions were amplified from genomic DNA by means of the immunoSEQ Assay, a bias-controlled multiplex PCR. The published analysis was carried out like this. The number of nucleated cells in each sample was estimated from the amplification of reference gene primers within the assay. To quantify the absolute abundance of each unique TCRbeta CDR3 rearrangement, sequence reads were collapsed and filtered. For each sample, productive Simpson clonality was calculated as the square root of Simpson's diversity index across productive rearrangements. Sourced from immuneACCESS, this table was stored by TCRdb with only in-frame sequences that have V and J called. A share of the clones is absent; for the studies checked, an unresolved V gene accounts for under half, and the remainder has no known explanation. For V, J and clone size, that table is used; D and trimming come from the DNA. Within this sample are about 150,000 clones, with around 80% of them counted one time only. The top ten clonotypes cover approximately 5% of the sample.

Each collaborating institution followed its own protocols to collect whole blood in K2EDTA tubes. For TCRbeta analysis, collaborator samples were shipped as frozen whole blood, as isolated PBMCs, or as DNA extracted from either sample type. V is trimmed back by 5 bases and J by 4 bases, and the junction contains 7 bases that no gene match accounts for. In the germline V gene, CDR1 corresponds to LGHNA and CDR2 to YSLEER. The CDR3 numbers 15 residues from cysteine through phenylalanine. The only DNA kept is the CDR3, 45 bases in frame from the first base. The sample originates from a study of blood T cell repertoires in COVID-19 (dated by TCRdb to between 2020 and 2021). Some background on the complete study: Collaborator samples came from the United States, Italy and Spain and covered acute and convalescent phases of COVID-19. The dataset comprised deeply sampled blood TCRbeta repertoires from subjects exposed to, actively infected with, or recovered from COVID-19. Sample metadata almost always included a de-identified subject ID, COVID-19 status, age in years and sex. The prospective study material was composed of cDNA or gDNA derived from T cells, B-cell-depleted T cells, or PBMCs. Where available, HLA class I and class II types were obtained from metadata supplied by the sample provider rather than from assay-based typing. The samples were drawn from two sources: the first 160 participants of the ongoing ImmuneRACE study, and 950 to 1,500 subjects contributed by 6 global collaborators. A freely available public database, intended as a resource for researchers studying the immune response to SARS-CoV-2, is where the repertoires were released.

Broad study findings and their caveats: Clinical and demographic metadata were provided uncurated, with the amount varying by source and participant.

The origin of this receptor is a woman between 45 and 65 years old with acute or convalescent COVID-19. The V and J genes are TRBV4-3 and TRBJ2-1, with 8 central nucleotides matching TRBD2. Sequencing used peripheral blood. Here is the DNA: TGCGCCAGCAGCGACACTAGCGGACAATACAATGAGCAGTTCTTC. The resulting protein is CASSDTSGQYNEQFF.